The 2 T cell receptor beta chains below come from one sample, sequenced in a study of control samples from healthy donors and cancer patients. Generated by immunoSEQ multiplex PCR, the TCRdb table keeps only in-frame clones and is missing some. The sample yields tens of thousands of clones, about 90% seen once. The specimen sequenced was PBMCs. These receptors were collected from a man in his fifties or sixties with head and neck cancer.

The CDR3 DNA reads TGTGCCAGTCAGGGGGCGATTGAGGAAAAACTGTTTTTT. Its translation: CASQGAIEEKLFF. The chain recombines TRBV2 with TRBJ1-4; 8 bases align to TRBD1. Germline CDR1 is SNHLY and CDR2 is FYNNEI. The CDR3 sequence is 13 residues long. Trimming removed 9 bases from V and 8 bases from J; junction bases left unmatched: 8.

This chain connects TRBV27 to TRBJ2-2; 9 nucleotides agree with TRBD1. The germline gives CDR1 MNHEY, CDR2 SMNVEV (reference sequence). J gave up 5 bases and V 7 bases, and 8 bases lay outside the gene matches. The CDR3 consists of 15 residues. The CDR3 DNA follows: TGTGCCAGCACCTCCGGGACAGGGCGGACCGGGGAGCTGTTTTTT. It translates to CASTSGTGRTGELFF.